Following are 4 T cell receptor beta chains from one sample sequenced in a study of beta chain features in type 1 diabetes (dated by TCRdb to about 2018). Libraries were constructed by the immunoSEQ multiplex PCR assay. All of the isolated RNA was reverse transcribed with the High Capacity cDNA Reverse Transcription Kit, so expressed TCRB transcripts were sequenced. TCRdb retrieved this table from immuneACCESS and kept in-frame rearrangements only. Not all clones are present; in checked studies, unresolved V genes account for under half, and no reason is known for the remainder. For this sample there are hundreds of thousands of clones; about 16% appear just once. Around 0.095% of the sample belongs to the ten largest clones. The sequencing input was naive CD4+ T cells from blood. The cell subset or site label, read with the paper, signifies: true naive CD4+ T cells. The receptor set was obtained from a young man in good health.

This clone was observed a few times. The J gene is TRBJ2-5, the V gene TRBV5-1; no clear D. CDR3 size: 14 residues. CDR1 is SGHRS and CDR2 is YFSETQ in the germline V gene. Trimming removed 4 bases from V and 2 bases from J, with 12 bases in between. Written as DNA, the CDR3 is TGCGCCAGCAGCCCCCAGACGCAGCAAGAGACCCAGTACTTC. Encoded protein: CASSPQTQQETQYF.

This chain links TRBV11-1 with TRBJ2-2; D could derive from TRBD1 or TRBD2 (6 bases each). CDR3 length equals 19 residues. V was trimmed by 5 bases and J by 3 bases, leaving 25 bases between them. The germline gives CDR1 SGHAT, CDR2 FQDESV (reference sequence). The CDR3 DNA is TGTGCCAGCAGCCTAGGGTCGTGGGGGGCGATCCGGGACACCGGGGAGCTGTTTTTT. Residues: CASSLGSWGAIRDTGELFF. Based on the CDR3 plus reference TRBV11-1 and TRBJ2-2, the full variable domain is EAEVAQSPRYKITEKSQAVAFWCDPISGHATLYWYRQILGQGPELLVQFQDESVVDDSQLPKDRFSAERLKGVDSTLKIQPAELGDSAMYLCASSLGSWGAIRDTGELFFGEGSRLTVL.

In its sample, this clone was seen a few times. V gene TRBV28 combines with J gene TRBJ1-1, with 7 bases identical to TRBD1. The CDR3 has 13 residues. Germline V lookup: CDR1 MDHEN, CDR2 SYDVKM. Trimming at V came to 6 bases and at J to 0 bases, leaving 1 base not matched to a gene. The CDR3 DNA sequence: TGTGCCAGCAGAGGGACAGTGAACACTGAAGCTTTCTTT. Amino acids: CASRGTVNTEAFF.

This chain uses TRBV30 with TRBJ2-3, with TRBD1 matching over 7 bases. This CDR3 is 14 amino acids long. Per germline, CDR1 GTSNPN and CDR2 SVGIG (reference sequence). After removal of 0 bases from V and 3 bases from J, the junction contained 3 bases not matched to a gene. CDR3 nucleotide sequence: TGTGCCTGGAGTGTAGGGGGCCCGACAGATACGCAGTATTTT. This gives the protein CAWSVGGPTDTQYF.